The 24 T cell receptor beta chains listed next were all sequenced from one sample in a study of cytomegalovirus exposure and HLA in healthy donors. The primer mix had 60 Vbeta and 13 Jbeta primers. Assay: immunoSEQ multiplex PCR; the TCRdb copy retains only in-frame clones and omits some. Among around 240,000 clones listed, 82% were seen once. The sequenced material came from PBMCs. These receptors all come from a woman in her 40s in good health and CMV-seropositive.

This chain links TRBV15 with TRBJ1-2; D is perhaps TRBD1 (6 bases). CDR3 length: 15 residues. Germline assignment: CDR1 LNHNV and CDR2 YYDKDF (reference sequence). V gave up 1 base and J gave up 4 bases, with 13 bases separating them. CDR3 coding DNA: TGTGCCACCAGCAGAGGTTACCGGGACACCTATGGCTACACCTTC. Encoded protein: CATSRGYRDTYGYTF.

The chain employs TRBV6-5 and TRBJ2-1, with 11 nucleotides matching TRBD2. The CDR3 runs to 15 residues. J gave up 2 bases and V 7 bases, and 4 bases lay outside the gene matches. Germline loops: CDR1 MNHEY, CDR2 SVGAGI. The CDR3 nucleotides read TGTGCCAGCAATGTAGCGGGGGGGCCCTACAATGAGCAGTTCTTC. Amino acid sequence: CASNVAGGPYNEQFF.

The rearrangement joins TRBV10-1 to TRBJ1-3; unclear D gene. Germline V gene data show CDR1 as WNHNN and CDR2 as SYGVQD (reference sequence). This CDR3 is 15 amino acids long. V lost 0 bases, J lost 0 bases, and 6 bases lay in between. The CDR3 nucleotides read TGCGCCAGCAGTGAGTCGGGCAGCTCTGGAAACACCATATATTTT. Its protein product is CASSESGSSGNTIYF.

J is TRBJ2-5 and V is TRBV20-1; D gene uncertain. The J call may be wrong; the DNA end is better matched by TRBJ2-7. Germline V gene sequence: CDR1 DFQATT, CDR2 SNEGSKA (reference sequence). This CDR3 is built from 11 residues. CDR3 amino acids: CSAVVVYEQYF. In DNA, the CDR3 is TGCAGTGCTGTAGTGGTCTACGAGCAGTACTTC.

The chain's CDR3 is CASSEDLWDRSYEQYF. The CDR3 DNA reads as TGCGCCAGCAGTGAAGATTTATGGGACAGGTCCTACGAGCAGTACTTC. J is TRBJ2-7 and V is TRBV10-1; 8 bases match TRBD1. The trim removed 3 bases at V and 1 base at J, leaving 8 bases unmatched. Germline lookup yields CDR1 WNHNN and CDR2 SYGVQD (reference sequence). CDR3 length equals 16 residues.

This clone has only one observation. CDR3: CASSLRLAGDEQYF. The CDR3 DNA is TGTGCCAGCAGCTTACGACTAGCGGGGGACGAGCAGTACTTC. This chain connects TRBV7-6 to TRBJ2-7; TRBD2 agrees at 12 bases. Germline V gives CDR1 SGHVS, CDR2 FNYEAQ. Trimming at V came to 2 bases and at J to 5 bases, leaving 1 base not matched to a gene. The CDR3 is made up of 14 amino acids.

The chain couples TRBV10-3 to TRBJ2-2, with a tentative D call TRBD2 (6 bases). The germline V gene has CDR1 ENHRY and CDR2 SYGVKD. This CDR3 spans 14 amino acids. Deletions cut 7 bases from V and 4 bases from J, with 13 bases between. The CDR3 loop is CAITEVAVTGELFF. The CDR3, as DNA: TGTGCCATCACGGAGGTAGCGGTCACCGGGGAGCTGTTTTTT.

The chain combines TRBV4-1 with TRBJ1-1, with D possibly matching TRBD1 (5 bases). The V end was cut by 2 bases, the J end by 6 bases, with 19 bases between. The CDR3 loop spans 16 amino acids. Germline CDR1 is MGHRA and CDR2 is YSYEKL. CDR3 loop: CASSQFTAGGVPEAFF. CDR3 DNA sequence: TGCGCCAGCAGCCAATTCACCGCCGGGGGAGTCCCTGAAGCTTTCTTT.

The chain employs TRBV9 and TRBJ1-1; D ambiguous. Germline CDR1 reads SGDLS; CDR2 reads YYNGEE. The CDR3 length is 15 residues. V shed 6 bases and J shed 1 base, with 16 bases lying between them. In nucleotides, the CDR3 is TGTGCCAGCACCCCCCAATTCCGGAGGAACACTGAAGCTTTCTTT. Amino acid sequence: CASTPQFRRNTEAFF.

CDR3 in amino acids: CASSLGDRGDYGYTF. CDR3 DNA sequence: TGTGCCAGCAGCTTAGGGGACAGGGGTGACTATGGCTACACCTTC. This sequence joins TRBV7-9 and TRBJ1-2, with 10 bases fitting TRBD1. The CDR3 runs to 15 residues. The germline gives CDR1 SEHNR, CDR2 FQNEAQ (reference sequence). The ends lost 1 base at V and 3 bases at J; junction bases unmatched: 2.

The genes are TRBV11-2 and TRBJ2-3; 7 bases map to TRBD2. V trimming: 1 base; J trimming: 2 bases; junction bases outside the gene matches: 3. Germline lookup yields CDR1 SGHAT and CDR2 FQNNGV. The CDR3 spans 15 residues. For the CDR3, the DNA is TGTGCCAGCAGCTTAGGGCTAGCGGACACAGATACGCAGTATTTT. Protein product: CASSLGLADTDTQYF. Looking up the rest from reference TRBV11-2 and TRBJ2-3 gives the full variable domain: EAGVAQSPRYKIIEKRQSVAFWCNPISGHATLYWYQQILGQGPKLLIQFQNNGVVDDSQLPKDRFSAERLKGVDSTLKIQPAKLEDSAVYLCASSLGLADTDTQYFGPGTRLTVL.

In DNA, the CDR3 is TGTGCCAGCAGCTTAGACTCTAGCGGGGGGGCTTACGAGCAGTACTTC. It is translated as CASSLDSSGGAYEQYF. The rearrangement joins TRBV7-8 to TRBJ2-7; 12 nucleotides line up with TRBD2. Germline assignment: CDR1 SGHVS and CDR2 FQNEAQ. The CDR3 sequence is 16 residues long. The V and J ends lost 1 base and 4 bases, in that order; junction bases with no gene match: 5.

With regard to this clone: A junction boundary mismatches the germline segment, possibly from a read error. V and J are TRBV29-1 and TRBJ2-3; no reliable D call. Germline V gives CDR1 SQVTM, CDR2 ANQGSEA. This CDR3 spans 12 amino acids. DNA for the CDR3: TGCAGCGTCGAAGGCGGCACGGATACGCAGTATTTT. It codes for CSVEGGTDTQYF.

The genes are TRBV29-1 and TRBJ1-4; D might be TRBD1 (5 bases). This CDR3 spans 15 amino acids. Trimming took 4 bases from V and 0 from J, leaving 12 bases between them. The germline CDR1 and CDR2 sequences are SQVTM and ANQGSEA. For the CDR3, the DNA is TGCAGCGTTGGGCAGGGCTCACCAACTAATGAAAAACTGTTTTTT. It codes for CSVGQGSPTNEKLFF.

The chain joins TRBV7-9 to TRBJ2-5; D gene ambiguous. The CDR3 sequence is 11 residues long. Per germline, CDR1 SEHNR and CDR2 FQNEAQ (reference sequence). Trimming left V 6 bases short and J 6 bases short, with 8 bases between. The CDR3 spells CASSPSKTQYF. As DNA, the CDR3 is TGTGCCAGCAGTCCGTCTAAGACCCAGTACTTC.

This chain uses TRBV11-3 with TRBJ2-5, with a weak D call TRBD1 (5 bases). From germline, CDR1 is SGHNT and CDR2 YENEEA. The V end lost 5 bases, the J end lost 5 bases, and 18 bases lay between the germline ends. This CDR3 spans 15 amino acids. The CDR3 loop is CASSTLGQGGETQYF. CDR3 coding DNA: TGTGCCAGCAGCACCCTCGGGCAGGGTGGGGAGACCCAGTACTTC.

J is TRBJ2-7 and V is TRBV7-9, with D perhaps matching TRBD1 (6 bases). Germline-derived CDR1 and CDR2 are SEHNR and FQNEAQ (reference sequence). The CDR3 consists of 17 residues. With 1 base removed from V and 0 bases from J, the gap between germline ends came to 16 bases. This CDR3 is CASSLGSPGVSSYEQYF. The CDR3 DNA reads TGTGCCAGCAGCTTAGGATCTCCAGGGGTGAGCTCCTACGAGCAGTACTTC. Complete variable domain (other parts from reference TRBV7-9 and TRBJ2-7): DTGVSQNPRHKITKRGQNVTFRCDPISEHNRLYWYRQTLGQGPEFLTYFQNEAQLEKSRLLSDRFSAERPKGSFSTLEIQRTEQGDSAMYLCASSLGSPGVSSYEQYFGPGTRLTVT.

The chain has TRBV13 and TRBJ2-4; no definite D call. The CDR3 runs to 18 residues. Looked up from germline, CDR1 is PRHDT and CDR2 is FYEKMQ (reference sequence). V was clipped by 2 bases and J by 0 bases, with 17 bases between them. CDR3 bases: TGTGCCAGCAGCTTACCTCCGATTCCAGGCGTAGCCAAAAACATTCAGTACTTC. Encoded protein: CASSLPPIPGVAKNIQYF.

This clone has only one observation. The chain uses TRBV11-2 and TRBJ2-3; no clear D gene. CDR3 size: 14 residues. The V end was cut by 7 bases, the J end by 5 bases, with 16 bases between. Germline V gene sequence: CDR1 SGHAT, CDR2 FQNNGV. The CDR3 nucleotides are TGTGCCAGCACCAAAAACAGAAACCTAGATACGCAGTATTTT. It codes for CASTKNRNLDTQYF.

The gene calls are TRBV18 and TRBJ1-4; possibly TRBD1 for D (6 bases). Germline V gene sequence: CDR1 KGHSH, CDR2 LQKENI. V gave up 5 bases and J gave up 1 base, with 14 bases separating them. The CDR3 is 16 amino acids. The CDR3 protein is CASSDPAGVTNEKLFF. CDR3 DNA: TGTGCCAGCTCAGATCCTGCAGGGGTAACTAATGAAAAACTGTTTTTT. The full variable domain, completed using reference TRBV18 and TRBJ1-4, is NAGVMQNPRHLVRRRGQEARLRCSPMKGHSHVYWYRQLPEEGLKFMVYLQKENIIDESGMPKERFSAEFPKEGPSILRIQQVVRGDSAAYFCASSDPAGVTNEKLFFGSGTQLSVL.

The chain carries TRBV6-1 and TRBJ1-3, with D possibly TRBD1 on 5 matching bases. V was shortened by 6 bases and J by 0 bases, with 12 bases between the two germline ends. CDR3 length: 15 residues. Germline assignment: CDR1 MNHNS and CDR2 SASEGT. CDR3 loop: CASRATGYSGNTIYF. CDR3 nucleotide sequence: TGTGCCAGCAGGGCAACAGGCTACTCTGGAAACACCATATATTTT.

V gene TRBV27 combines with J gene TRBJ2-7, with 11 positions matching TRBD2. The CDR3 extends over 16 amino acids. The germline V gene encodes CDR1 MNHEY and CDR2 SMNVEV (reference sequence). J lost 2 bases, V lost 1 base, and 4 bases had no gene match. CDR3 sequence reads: CASSLLRLAGPYEQYF. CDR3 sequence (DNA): TGTGCCAGCAGTTTATTACGACTAGCGGGACCCTACGAGCAGTACTTC.

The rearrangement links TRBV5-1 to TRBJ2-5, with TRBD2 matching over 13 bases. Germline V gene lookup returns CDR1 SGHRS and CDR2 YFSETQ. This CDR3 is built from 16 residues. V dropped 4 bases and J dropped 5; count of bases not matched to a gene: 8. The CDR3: CASSRGLAGDRETQYF. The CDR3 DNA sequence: TGCGCCAGCAGCCGAGGACTAGCGGGAGACCGCGAGACCCAGTACTTC.

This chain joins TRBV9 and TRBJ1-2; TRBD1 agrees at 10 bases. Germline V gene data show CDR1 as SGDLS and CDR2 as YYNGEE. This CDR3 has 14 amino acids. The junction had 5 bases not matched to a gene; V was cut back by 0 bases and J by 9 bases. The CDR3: CASSVDGTGARYTF. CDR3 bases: TGTGCCAGCAGCGTAGATGGGACAGGGGCACGCTACACCTTC.